This T cell receptor beta chain emerged from a study of blood T cell repertoires in COVID-19. Background on the study: PBMCs, B-cell-depleted T cells, or T cells were the source of the cDNA or gDNA that made up the material.

This table comes from immunoSEQ multiplex PCR, and its TCRdb copy is limited to in-frame clones, with some not included. The table has about 310,000 clones, about 91% seen once. Individuals drawn from under 30 US areas were about 18 to 95 years old. The CDR3 spans 16 residues. Trimming took 5 bases from V and 3 from J; bases not matched to a gene: 6. CDR1 is SGHTA, CDR2 FQGTGA, per germline. The specimen sequenced was PBMCs or T cells enriched from blood (not recorded which). The V gene is TRBV7-3, the J gene TRBJ2-5; 13 bases agree with TRBD2. The sequence was collected from a woman aged 40 to 49 who had recovered from COVID-19. The CDR3 DNA is TGTGCCAGCAGCCCGGGACTAGCGGGGAGAAAAGAGACCCAGTACTTC. Translation: CASSPGLAGRKETQYF.